Presented here are 19 T cell receptor beta chains from one specimen sequenced in a study of shared clonotypes between healthy human individuals (dated by TCRdb to about 2020). Libraries came from the immunoSEQ multiplex PCR assay. Not all clones reach the TCRdb copy of this immuneACCESS table, which keeps in-frame sequences only. Checked studies attribute under half of the gap to unresolved V genes and leave the rest unexplained. The sample profile shows approximately 440,000 clones; over 60% of them were found once. Together, the top ten hold more than 10% of the sample. Sequenced: PBMCs. The receptors originated from a woman in her forties in good health. Some clones in this sample may be carry-over from other donors' samples.

The chain's CDR3 is CASSLVGSGLAGAGEQFF. The CDR3 nucleotides read TGTGCCAGCAGCTTAGTCGGTTCGGGTCTAGCGGGAGCAGGTGAGCAGTTCTTC. V is TRBV11-2 and J is TRBJ2-1; 10 nucleotides align to TRBD2. The CDR3 is 18 amino acids. CDR1 and CDR2 from the germline V gene are SGHAT and FQNNGV. J gave up 9 bases and V 1 base, and 15 bases lay outside the gene matches.

The chain combines TRBV5-4 with TRBJ2-1; 9 positions agree with TRBD1. The CDR3 covers 15 residues. CDR1 and CDR2 from the germline V gene are SGHNT and YYREEE (reference sequence). With V trimmed by 0 bases and J by 3 bases, 1 base remained unmatched. In DNA form, the CDR3 reads TGTGCCAGCAGCTTGGGGACAGGGGACTACAATGAGCAGTTCTTC. Its translation is CASSLGTGDYNEQFF.

This clone was detected many times. V gene TRBV14 combines with J gene TRBJ2-5, with 10 nucleotides matching TRBD1. TRBJ2-7 matches the DNA end more closely, so the J call is doubtful. This CDR3 region has 15 residues. Germline CDR1 is SGHDN and CDR2 is FVKESK. The CDR3 spells CASSVGTGVSYEQYF. The CDR3 nucleotides read TGTGCCAGCAGCGTCGGGACAGGGGTCTCCTACGAGCAGTACTTC.

The chain is built from TRBV7-9 and TRBJ2-7; D ambiguous. Germline assignment: CDR1 SEHNR and CDR2 FQNEAQ (reference sequence). Between the trimmed V and J ends, which lost 2 bases and 1 base, there was a span of 6 bases. The CDR3 runs 13 residues. The CDR3 DNA sequence: TGTGCCAGCAGCTTAAGTCAGTCCTACGAGCAGTACTTC. It is translated as CASSLSQSYEQYF. Using reference TRBV7-9 and TRBJ2-7 for the parts outside the CDR3, the full variable domain is DTGVSQNPRHKITKRGQNVTFRCDPISEHNRLYWYRQTLGQGPEFLTYFQNEAQLEKSRLLSDRFSAERPKGSFSTLEIQRTEQGDSAMYLCASSLSQSYEQYFGPGTRLTVT.

The rearrangement links TRBV30 to TRBJ1-3, with D uncertain. The V end was cut by 0 bases, the J end by 0 bases, with 6 bases between. Germline CDR1 and CDR2: GTSNPN and SVGIG (reference sequence). The CDR3 runs 14 residues. CDR3 DNA: TGTGCCTGGAGTGTACAGAACTCTGGAAACACCATATATTTT. Translated, it gives CAWSVQNSGNTIYF.

This clone was seen once. It may be a read error: a sequence one base away is much more abundant. This chain uses TRBV6-6 with TRBJ2-1; 11 nucleotides line up with TRBD2. CDR3 length equals 16 residues. The germline CDR1 and CDR2 sequences are MNHNY and SVGAGI (reference sequence). CDR3 DNA sequence: TGTGCCAGCAGTTTAACTAGCGGGAGCTCCTACAGTGAGCAGTTCTTC. This translates into CASSLTSGSSYSEQFF.

In its sample, this clone was seen once. The DNA of the CDR3 is TGCGCCAGCAGCCCGGTGGGGGTCTTCTCCTACGAGCAGTACTTC. The encoded protein is CASSPVGVFSYEQYF. The chain couples TRBV5-1 to TRBJ2-7; D is perhaps TRBD1 or TRBD2 (5 bases each). Germline assignment: CDR1 SGHRS and CDR2 YFSETQ. With 4 bases removed from V and 0 bases from J, the gap between germline ends came to 14 bases. This CDR3 has 15 residues.

Points on this clone: One end of the junction varies from germline; a read error may be responsible. The chain uses TRBV11-2 and TRBJ2-5, with 8 bases matching TRBD2. Germline V lookup: CDR1 SGHAT, CDR2 FQNNGV. The CDR3 extends over 13 amino acids. The CDR3 coding sequence is TGTGCCAGCAGCTTATTACGGGAGGGCCCTCTAGACTTC. This translates into CASSLLREGPLDF.

The chain joins TRBV9 to TRBJ2-1, with D maybe TRBD2 (6 bases). Germline values: CDR1 SGDLS, CDR2 YYNGEE. This CDR3 spans 13 amino acids. Trimming removed 1 base from V and 7 bases from J, with 9 bases in between. The CDR3 DNA sequence: TGTGCCAGCAGCGTATCTAGCGCTAATGAGCAGTTCTTC. This gives the protein CASSVSSANEQFF.

V is TRBV30 and J is TRBJ2-3; D uncertain. The CDR3 is 12 amino acids. Per germline, CDR1 GTSNPN and CDR2 SVGIG (reference sequence). Trimming pared 5 bases from V and 3 bases from J, leaving 9 bases between. The DNA for the CDR3 is TGTGCCTGGGATGCCACGACAGATACGCAGTATTTT. It translates to CAWDATTDTQYF.

The chain joins TRBV5-4 to TRBJ2-1; TRBD1 or TRBD2 may be the D gene (6 bases each). The germline V and J ends were trimmed by 2 bases and 7 bases, with 10 bases remaining between them. In germline, CDR1 is SGHNT, CDR2 YYREEE (reference sequence). The CDR3 runs 13 residues. CDR3 DNA sequence: TGTGCCAGCAGCTTTAAGGGGGGTAATGAGCAGTTCTTC. Protein product: CASSFKGGNEQFF.

The rearrangement links TRBV7-6 to TRBJ2-7, with 9 bases fitting TRBD2. Germline CDR1 SGHVS, CDR2 FNYEAQ. Trimming took 2 bases from V and 7 from J; bases not matched to a gene: 6. The CDR3 loop spans 14 amino acids. CDR3 bases: TGTGCCAGCAGCTTAAAAGCGGGAGGTGGGGAGCAGTACTTC. Translated, it gives CASSLKAGGGEQYF.

The CDR3, as DNA: TGTGCCAGCAGTTTATGGGGGAGGTGGGAGTCCTACGAGCAGTACTTC. It encodes CASSLWGRWESYEQYF. This chain links TRBV28 with TRBJ2-7; maybe TRBD2 (6 bases). Trimming left V 0 bases short and J 1 base short, with 13 bases between. From germline, CDR1 is MDHEN and CDR2 SYDVKM. CDR3 length equals 16 residues.

Concerning this clone: The junction departs from the called germline gene at one end, perhaps through a read error. The chain couples TRBV28 to TRBJ2-7; D possibly corresponds to TRBD2 (7 bases). Germline lookup yields CDR1 MDHEN and CDR2 SYDVKM. The CDR3 spans 12 residues. For the CDR3, the DNA is TGTGCCAGCAGCTGGGGGGGCGGCGAGCAGTACTTT. Translation: CASSWGGGEQYF.

The sample holds a few counts of this clone. The rearrangement joins TRBV4-1 to TRBJ1-5; the D gene is possibly TRBD1 (5 bases). Per germline, CDR1 MGHRA and CDR2 YSYEKL. Trimming took 1 base from V and 4 from J, leaving 5 bases between them. CDR3 length: 13 amino acids. The CDR3 here is CASSQAGNQPQHF. The CDR3 bases are TGCGCCAGCAGCCAAGCAGGGAATCAGCCCCAGCATTTT.

The CDR3 sequence: CASSDYRDHQPQHF. CDR3 coding DNA: TGTGCCAGCAGTGATTATAGGGATCATCAGCCCCAGCATTTT. The rearrangement uses TRBV25-1 and TRBJ1-5; D is undetermined. There are 14 residues in the CDR3. Germline CDR1 MGHDK, CDR2 SYGVNS. V was shortened by 3 bases and J by 5 bases, with 11 bases between the two germline ends. Full variable domain (rest looked up from reference TRBV25-1 and TRBJ1-5): EADIYQTPRYLVIGTGKKITLECSQTMGHDKMYWYQQDPGMELHLIHYSYGVNSTEKGDLSSESTVSRIRTEHFPLTLESARPSHTSQYLCASSDYRDHQPQHFGDGTRLSIL.

This clone appeared a single time. The chain employs TRBV6-5 and TRBJ2-7; D not certain. V was cut by 0 bases and J by 2 bases, with 11 bases left in between. The germline gives CDR1 MNHEY, CDR2 SVGAGI. The CDR3 sequence is 15 residues long. CDR3 DNA: TGTGCCAGCAGTTACTCGGGCTTACGAGCCTACGAGCAGTACTTC. Translating gives CASSYSGLRAYEQYF.

The rearrangement links TRBV29-1 to TRBJ2-2; 8 bases are shared with TRBD2. The CDR3 is 16 amino acids. In germline, CDR1 is SQVTM, CDR2 ANQGSEA. Trimming at V came to 1 base and at J to 7 bases, leaving 11 bases not matched to a gene. The CDR3 reads CSVEGGSGGPGGELFF. As DNA, the CDR3 is TGCAGCGTTGAAGGGGGGTCGGGAGGGCCTGGCGGGGAGCTGTTTTTT.

Remarks on this clone: The same CDR3 can be traced to other DNA sequences in this sample. This chain joins TRBV18 and TRBJ1-5; 9 bases fit TRBD1. Germline V gene data show CDR1 as KGHSH and CDR2 as LQKENI. After removal of 3 bases from V and 2 bases from J, the junction contained 2 bases not matched to a gene. This CDR3 has 15 residues. The CDR3 here is CASSPTGGGNQPQHF. DNA for the CDR3: TGTGCCAGCTCACCGACAGGGGGAGGCAATCAGCCCCAGCATTTT.